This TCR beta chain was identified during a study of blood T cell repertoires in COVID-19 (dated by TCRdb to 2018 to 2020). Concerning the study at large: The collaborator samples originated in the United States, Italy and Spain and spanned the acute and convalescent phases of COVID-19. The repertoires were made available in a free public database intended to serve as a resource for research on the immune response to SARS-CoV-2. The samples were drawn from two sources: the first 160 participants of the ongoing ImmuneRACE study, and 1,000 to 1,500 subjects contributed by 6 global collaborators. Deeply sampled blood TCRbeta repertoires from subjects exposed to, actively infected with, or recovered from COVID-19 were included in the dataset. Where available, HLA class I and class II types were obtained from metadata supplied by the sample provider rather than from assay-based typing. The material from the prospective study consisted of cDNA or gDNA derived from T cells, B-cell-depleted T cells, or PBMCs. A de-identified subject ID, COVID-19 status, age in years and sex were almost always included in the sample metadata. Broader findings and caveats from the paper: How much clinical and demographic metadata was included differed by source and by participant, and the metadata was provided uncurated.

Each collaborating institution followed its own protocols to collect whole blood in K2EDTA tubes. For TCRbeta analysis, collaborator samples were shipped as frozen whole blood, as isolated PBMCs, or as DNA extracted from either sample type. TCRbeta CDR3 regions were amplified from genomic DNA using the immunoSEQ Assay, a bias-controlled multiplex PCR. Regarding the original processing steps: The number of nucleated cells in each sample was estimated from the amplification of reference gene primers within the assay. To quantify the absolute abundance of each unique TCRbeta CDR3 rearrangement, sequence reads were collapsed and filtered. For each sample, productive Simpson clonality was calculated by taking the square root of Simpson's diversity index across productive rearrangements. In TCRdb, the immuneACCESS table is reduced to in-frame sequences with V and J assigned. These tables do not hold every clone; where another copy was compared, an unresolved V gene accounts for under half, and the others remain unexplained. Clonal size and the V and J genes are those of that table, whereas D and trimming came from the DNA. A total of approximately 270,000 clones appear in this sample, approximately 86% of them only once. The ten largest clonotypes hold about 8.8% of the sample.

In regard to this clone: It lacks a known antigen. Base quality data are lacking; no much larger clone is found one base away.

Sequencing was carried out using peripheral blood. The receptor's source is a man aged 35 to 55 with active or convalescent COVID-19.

The CDR3 reads as follows: CATSDGGQGAGAEAFF. The nucleotide sequence reads as follows: TGTGCCACCAGTGACGGGGGACAGGGGGCTGGCGCTGAAGCTTTCTTT. The chain is assembled from TRBV24-1 and TRBJ1-1, and 12 bases in between align with TRBD1. The CDR3 sequence holds 16 residues, the cysteine and phenylalanine included. Of all the DNA, just the CDR3 is kept, 48 bases in frame from base 1. V ends up 4 bases short and J 6 bases short, with an unmatched junction base count of 8. The germline V gene gives CDR1 as KGHDR and CDR2 as SFDVKD.